The 7 T cell receptor beta chains presented below share a single source sample, sequenced in a study of CD8 T cells in ankylosing spondylitis. TCRdb independently ran MiXCR on the 5' RACE reads; one entry per CDR3 protein. Of a few hundred thousand distinct CDR3 sequences in the sample, under 25% are singletons; the top ten hold about 3.7%. Sequenced sample: blood, either unsorted or a sorted T cell fraction (not recorded which). The receptors come from a female donor with ankylosing spondylitis or in good health (not recorded which).

This clonotype turned up a few times. The chain couples TRBV12-3 or TRBV12-4 to TRBJ2-4, with TRBD1 identical over 7 bases. Trimming at V came to 6 bases and at J to 15 bases, leaving 11 bases not matched to a gene. The CDR3 consists of 12 residues. CDR3 DNA: TGTGCCAGCAGCCTACCCGGGACAGTGTTGTACTTC. Its protein product is CASSLPGTVLYF.

The chain joins TRBV3-1 to TRBJ2-7; 7 bases line up with TRBD1. CDR3 length: 16 amino acids. CDR1 LGHDT and CDR2 YNNKEL come from the germline V gene (reference sequence). With 0 bases clipped from V and 5 bases from J, the junction kept 10 bases outside the gene matches. For the CDR3, the DNA is TGTGCCAGCAGCCAAGATATAGGGGGCGCGTTACACGAGCAGTACTTC. Translation gives CASSQDIGGALHEQYF.

This chain connects TRBV5-1 to TRBJ2-1; 9 bases match TRBD1. Germline assignment: CDR1 SGHRS and CDR2 YFSETQ. This CDR3 spans 15 amino acids. The junction had 9 bases not matched to a gene; V was cut back by 3 bases and J by 8 bases. The CDR3 DNA sequence: TGCGCCAGCAGCTCGGGTGGACAGGGGCGGGATGAGCAGTTCTTC. Protein: CASSSGGQGRDEQFF.

This clonotype was seen more than once but under ten times. The CDR3 region has the DNA TGCGCCAGCAGTGAGTCGCGGGTTGGCGGCGGCCAGCAGTTCTTC. Encoded protein: CASSESRVGGGQQFF. The rearrangement links TRBV10-2 to TRBJ2-1, with D perhaps TRBD2 (5 bases). This CDR3 region has 15 residues. V lost 0 bases and J 11 bases, leaving 17 bases between the germline ends. The germline V gene has CDR1 WSHSY and CDR2 SAAADI.

This clonotype has just a few counts. This chain links TRBV29-1 with TRBJ2-1; D possibly uses TRBD1 or TRBD2 (5 bases each). Germline values: CDR1 SQVTM, CDR2 ANQGSEA. Trimming pared 8 bases from V and 4 bases from J, leaving 12 bases between. The CDR3 contains 12 residues. Here the CDR3 DNA reads TGCAGCACCGGGACCCAATACAATGAGCAGTTCTTC. The encoded protein is CSTGTQYNEQFF.

The table lists this clonotype with a few counts. The chain joins TRBV11-2 to TRBJ2-3; D may be TRBD1 (6 bases). V was cut by 5 bases and J by 2 bases, with 11 bases left in between. The CDR3 spans 14 residues. Germline V gene lookup returns CDR1 SGHAT and CDR2 FQNNGV. The CDR3 sequence: CASSRTAFTDTQYF. The CDR3 DNA sequence: TGTGCCAGCAGCCGGACAGCCTTCACAGATACGCAGTATTTT. The full variable domain, in which reference TRBV11-2 and TRBJ2-3 provide the parts outside the CDR3, is EAGVAQSPRYKIIEKRQSVAFWCNPISGHATLYWYQQILGQGPKLLIQFQNNGVVDDSQLPKDRFSAERLKGVDSTLKIQPAKLEDSAVYLCASSRTAFTDTQYFGPGTRLTVL.

This chain connects TRBV15 to TRBJ1-2; D not resolved. Trimming cost V 0 bases and J 0 bases, with 8 bases left between them. Per germline, CDR1 LNHNV and CDR2 YYDKDF (reference sequence). This CDR3 has 15 residues. The CDR3 here is CATSRELQANYGYTF. In DNA, the CDR3 is TGTGCCACCAGCAGAGAGCTGCAAGCTAACTATGGCTACACCTTC.